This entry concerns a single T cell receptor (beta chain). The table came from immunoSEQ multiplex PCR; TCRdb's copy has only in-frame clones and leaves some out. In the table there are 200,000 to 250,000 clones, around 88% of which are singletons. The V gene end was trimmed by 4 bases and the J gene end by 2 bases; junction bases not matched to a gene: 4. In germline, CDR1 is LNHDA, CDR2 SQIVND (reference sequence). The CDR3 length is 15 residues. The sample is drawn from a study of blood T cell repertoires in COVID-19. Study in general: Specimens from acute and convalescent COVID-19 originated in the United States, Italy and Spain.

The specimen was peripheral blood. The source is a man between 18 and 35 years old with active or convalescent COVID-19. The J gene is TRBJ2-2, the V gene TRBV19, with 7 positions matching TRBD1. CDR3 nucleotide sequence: TGTGCCAGTAGTAAGGACAGGAGAAACACCGGGGAGCTGTTTTTT. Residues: CASSKDRRNTGELFF.